What follows describes a single T cell receptor beta chain. Its antigen is as yet unknown. CDR3 length: 12 amino acids. CDR1 and CDR2 (germline): GTSNPN, SVGIG (reference sequence). Trimming cost V 2 bases and J 6 bases, with 10 bases left between them. This sample is drawn from a study of cytomegalovirus exposure and HLA in healthy donors. The study, taken as a whole, reports: Clonal expansion, a later analysis showed, was greater in HLA-associated TCR beta chains than in equally common others. One variant, a missense change in DCLRE1C, was linked in a later analysis to TCR beta V- and J-gene trimming. TCR beta V segments were, for the most part, productive about 87% or about 30% of the time in an earlier analysis.

Vbeta (60) and Jbeta (13) primers were used in the PCR. Data came from immunoSEQ multiplex PCR; TCRdb stores just in-frame clones and leaves some out. The data contain approximately 140,000 clones, about 80% of them seen just once; the ten biggest clones take up 2.7%. Sample: PBMCs. The rearrangement uses TRBV30 and TRBJ1-1, with D perhaps TRBD1 (6 bases). The clonotype comes from a boy between 2 and 15 years old in good health and CMV-seronegative. The CDR3 loop reads CAWSTGISEAFF. Here the CDR3 DNA reads TGTGCCTGGAGTACAGGGATTTCTGAAGCTTTCTTT.